This T cell receptor beta chain was sequenced for a study of blood T cell repertoires in COVID-19. About the study: Both acute and convalescent COVID-19 samples were obtained from the United States, Italy and Spain. Nucleic acid was either cDNA or gDNA, and it came from T cells, B-cell-depleted T cells, or PBMCs.

As handled by the study authors: By means of reference gene primer amplification, nucleated cell counts were estimated. Some clones are missing from TCRdb's copy, which holds only in-frame ones; the method was immunoSEQ multiplex PCR. The DNA gave D and trimming, while V, J and clone size come from that table. In the table there are 100,000 to 150,000 clones, roughly 87% of which are singletons. Input material: peripheral blood. The TCR sequence derives from a human donor in a cohort sampled during active COVID-19.

The CDR3 here is CASSLAGVRLYGYTF. The CDR3 nucleotides read TGCGCCAGCAGCTTGGCCGGGGTACGGCTGTATGGCTACACCTTC. This rearrangement joins TRBV5-1 to TRBJ1-2; D is unresolved. This CDR3 is 15 amino acids long. Deletions cut 0 bases from V and 5 bases from J, with 14 bases between. Germline lookup yields CDR1 SGHRS and CDR2 YFSETQ.